This T cell receptor beta chain was captured in a study of cytomegalovirus exposure and HLA in healthy donors. Points from the study as a whole: Accurate predictions that matched the HLA-A and HLA-B alleles of most subjects were reportedly made from TCR beta sequences. It was approximately 150 TCR beta chains that were listed as cytomegalovirus-associated.

V was trimmed by 3 bases and J by 8 bases, leaving 4 bases between them. This CDR3 spans 11 amino acids. Per the germline V gene, CDR1 is LNHDA and CDR2 is SQIVND (reference sequence). Turning to this clone: Its antigen is currently unknown.

In the PCR, 60 Vbeta and 13 Jbeta primers were used. Here immunoSEQ multiplex PCR was the method, and the copy in TCRdb shows in-frame clones only, minus some. This table holds some 96,000 clones, around three quarters found once. Material for sequencing was PBMCs. The TCR originated in a middle-aged man in good health and CMV-seronegative. This chain joins TRBV19 and TRBJ2-2, with unresolved D. The CDR3 DNA reads as TGTGCCAGTAGTATCTTGGGGGAGCTGTTTTTT. Amino acids: CASSILGELFF. Combining the CDR3 with reference TRBV19 and TRBJ2-2 gives the whole variable domain DGGITQSPKYLFRKEGQNVTLSCEQNLNHDAMYWYRQDPGQGLRLIYYSQIVNDFQKGDIAEGYSVSREKKESFPLTVTSAQKNPTAFYLCASSILGELFFGEGSRLTVL.